The present T cell receptor (beta chain) was sequenced within a study of blood T cells in healthy people across ages (dated by TCRdb to between 2014 and 2016). Looking at the study overall: In model experiments, template switching captured roughly one uniquely barcoded TCR beta cDNA molecule for every two T cells. To track age-related changes in TCR beta repertoire diversity, the study relied on deep sequencing normalized with unique cDNA molecular identifiers. Four age groups were formed from the donors: young (average 16 years), middle-aged (around 37), aged (roughly 59) and long-lived (more than 75). To avoid experimental bias, donors of different ages were distributed randomly across sequencing lanes. Using the same blood draw, the study looked at two additional independent replicas of 1 million unique cDNA reads for two donors, one aged 18 to 30 and the other aged 80 or older. Broader findings and caveats from the paper: As age increased, observed TCR beta diversity per million T cells dropped in a roughly linear way, and a significant reduction was already evident by age 40. There was a strong correlation between observed TCR beta diversity and the percentage of naive T cells measured by flow cytometry. Estimates of total diversity from one million sequenced T cells were regarded as lower bounds and underestimates. Compared with the aged group, the long-lived group had more naive CD4+ T cells, fewer expanded clones and increased TCR diversity, suggesting age selection. The CMV infection status of donors was not known, potentially confounding age-related changes in expanded clonotypes. Bulk unsorted PBMC profiling prevented conclusive comparison of naive and antigen-experienced compartments.

Systemically healthy Caucasian individuals from Russia, 35 to 50 in total and aged roughly 6 to 95 years, were included as donors. Each donor gave ten milliliters of peripheral blood, drawn into EDTA-treated Vacutainer tubes. Ficoll-Paque density-gradient centrifugation was used to isolate PBMCs, with at least 7 million obtained per sample. Trizol reagent was used to extract total RNA from PBMCs, with at least 6 micrograms per sample. The percentages of naive CD45RAhigh/CD27high T cells were determined by flow cytometry on a PBMC aliquot from every donor. Library preparation was by 5' RACE. The instrument was an Illumina HiSeq 2500. A second about 7 to 11 cycle PCR used a sample-barcoded 5' primer and a J-beta primer mix. Each TCR beta cDNA molecule received a unique molecular identifier from a template-switch 5' adaptor carrying 12 random nucleotides. Each sample yielded at least 2.5 million CDR3-containing paired-end reads. All of the RNA was converted into first-strand cDNA using the Mint cDNA synthesis kit, with a TRBC-specific oligonucleotide serving as the primer. After uracil-DNA glycosylase treatment, a first 18-cycle PCR used universal primers M1SS and BC2_uni_R on all cDNA. Concerning the study's data processing: For normalization, 1 million high-quality reads were randomly selected from each sample, with every read carrying a distinct molecular identifier. Instead of being binned into consensus sequences, reads with shared molecular identifiers were discarded. MiTCR, set to a Q25 quality threshold and the strictest error-elimination algorithm, was used for CDR3 identification, clonotype clustering and error correction. A nonparametric unseen species model with Euler transformation was used to estimate lower-bound total TCR beta diversity. TCRdb reprocessed the public reads (quality trimming at Q25 with fastp, clone calling with MiXCR) and kept in-frame beta chains. A single entry per CDR3 protein holds the most common genes and DNA from its merged rows. The V and J calls shown here were made by TCRdb, not taken from the authors' results. This sample has 730,000 or so distinct CDR3 sequences in its table, and approximately 43% of those were observed once. Under 25% of the sample comes from the top ten.

CDR1 SGHTA and CDR2 FQGTGA were looked up in the germline V gene. The CDR3, from cysteine to phenylalanine, totals 13 residues. Only the CDR3 DNA stays, 39 bases, in frame from base 1. V sheds 3 bases and J sheds 0 bases, leaving 5 bases between their ends. A few counts support this clonotype. Its antigen has not been determined. One base away there is no much larger clone; base qualities are not given. The source is an older woman in good health. The sequenced sample was blood. The V and J segments used are TRBV7-3 and TRBJ2-5, with the identity of the D gene unclear. The CDR3 region reads CASSLANQETQYF. The bases are TGTGCCAGCAGCTTGGCCAACCAAGAGACCCAGTACTTC.